This is a list of T cell receptor beta chains from one sample in a study of T cell changes during pregnancy in multiple sclerosis. Repertoires were generated with immunoSEQ multiplex PCR, while TCRdb's copy carries only in-frame clones and drops some. The table has about 87,000 clones, around 93% seen once. The input for sequencing was peripheral blood, taken in the third trimester of pregnancy. The receptors here all came from a female donor in good health, enrolled as a control in a pregnancy study. The CDR3 runs from the conserved cysteine through the conserved F or W. A D gene is named only where the DNA matches it firmly. Clone size is stated in some rows and not others, as once, few, many or a class when expanded.

D gene,clone size,V gene,J gene,CDR3 protein,CDR3 DNA
TRBD1,NA,TRBV5-1,TRBJ1-2,CASSKTGTGNDGYTF,TGCGCCAGCAGCAAGACCGGGACAGGAAACGATGGCTACACCTTC
TRBD1,NA,TRBV6-5,TRBJ1-5,CASSRDSYQPQHF,TGTGCCAGCAGTCGGGACAGCTATCAGCCCCAGCATTTT
NA,NA,TRBV2,TRBJ2-3,CASSLEGSSTDTQYF,TGTGCCAGCAGTCTGGAGGGATCAAGCACAGATACGCAGTATTTT
TRBD1,NA,TRBV10-3,TRBJ1-1,CAIKKTGYPEAFF,TGTGCCATCAAAAAGACAGGGTATCCTGAAGCTTTCTTT
NA,once,TRBV4-1,TRBJ1-1,CASSQVFPQTGMNTEAFF,TGCGCCAGCAGCCAAGTTTTCCCTCAGACAGGTATGAACACTGAAGCTTTCTTT
TRBD2,NA,TRBV11-2,TRBJ2-3,CASSPWVGLAETDTQYF,TGTGCCAGCAGCCCTTGGGTGGGACTAGCGGAAACAGATACGCAGTATTTT
NA,once,TRBV7-9,TRBJ1-2,CASSLYKTGDYGYTF,TGTGCCAGCAGCTTATACAAAACCGGAGACTATGGCTACACCTTC
TRBD1,NA,TRBV5-1,TRBJ1-4,CASSRYRGNEKLFF,TGCGCCAGCAGCCGATACAGGGGGAATGAAAAACTGTTTTTT
TRBD1,NA,TRBV5-1,TRBJ1-1,CASSLLGQGDTEAFF,TGCGCCAGCAGCTTGTTGGGACAGGGGGACACTGAAGCTTTCTTT
TRBD2,NA,TRBV14,TRBJ2-2,CASSPPLTSGSPNTGELFF,TGTGCCAGCAGCCCCCCCCTGACTAGCGGGAGTCCGAACACCGGGGAGCTGTTTTTT
TRBD1,NA,TRBV19,TRBJ1-5,CASAGGWSNQPQHF,TGTGCCAGTGCAGGGGGCTGGAGCAATCAGCCCCAGCATTTT
TRBD1,NA,TRBV2,TRBJ2-2,CASRTGQGNTGELFF,TGTGCCAGCAGAACGGGACAGGGGAACACCGGGGAGCTGTTTTTT
NA,NA,TRBV29-1,TRBJ2-7,CSVQESSYEQYF,TGCAGCGTACAGGAAAGCTCCTACGAGCAGTACTTC
NA,NA,TRBV2,TRBJ2-7,CASRTVRTTSYEQYF,TGTGCCAGCAGAACAGTCCGAACAACATCCTACGAGCAGTACTTC
TRBD2,NA,TRBV28,TRBJ2-1,CASSTTSGWVAEQFF,TGTGCCAGCAGTACCACTAGCGGTTGGGTGGCTGAGCAGTTCTTC
TRBD1,NA,TRBV5-1,TRBJ2-5,CASNAGQGEETQYF,TGCGCCAGCAACGCAGGACAGGGAGAAGAGACCCAGTACTTC
NA,few,TRBV2,TRBJ2-7,CASSEWGDEQYF,TGTGCCAGCAGTGAATGGGGGGACGAGCAGTACTTC
TRBD2,NA,TRBV11-3,TRBJ2-3,CASSMGLAGGTDTQYF,TGTGCCAGCAGCATGGGACTAGCGGGAGGTACAGATACGCAGTATTTT
TRBD2,NA,TRBV7-9,TRBJ2-3,CASSLARGGKDTQYF,TGTGCCAGCAGCTTAGCGCGGGGGGGTAAAGATACGCAGTATTTT
TRBD1,NA,TRBV6-5,TRBJ2-4,CASRGTENIQYF,TGTGCCAGCAGGGGGACAGAAAACATTCAGTACTTC
TRBD2,NA,TRBV11-2,TRBJ2-7,CASSLLTSVNEQYF,TGTGCCAGCAGCTTGTTGACTAGCGTCAACGAGCAGTACTTC
NA,NA,TRBV9,TRBJ2-7,CASSASGFSYEQYF,TGTGCCAGCAGCGCTTCGGGGTTCTCCTACGAGCAGTACTTC
TRBD1,NA,TRBV2,TRBJ1-5,CASSGDRRNQPQHF,TGTGCCAGCAGTGGGGACAGGCGAAATCAGCCCCAGCATTTT
TRBD2,NA,TRBV28,TRBJ2-3,CASSPRGSGGRDTQYF,TGTGCCAGCAGTCCCCGGGGTAGCGGGGGACGAGATACGCAGTATTTT
TRBD1,NA,TRBV28,TRBJ1-1,CASSLDRETEAFF,TGTGCCAGCAGCTTAGACAGGGAAACTGAAGCTTTCTTT
NA,NA,TRBV4-1,TRBJ2-7,CASSQEMGLNWDEQYF,TGCGCCAGCAGCCAAGAAATGGGGCTTAATTGGGACGAGCAGTACTTC
NA,NA,TRBV6-5,TRBJ2-5,CASSPFGELETQYF,TGTGCCAGCAGCCCGTTTGGGGAGCTAGAGACCCAGTACTTC
NA,NA,TRBV2,TRBJ1-1,CASRPGGVNTEAFF,TGTGCCAGCAGACCGGGGGGGGTGAACACTGAAGCTTTCTTT
NA,NA,TRBV5-1,TRBJ1-1,CASSTVGGTNTEAFF,TGCGCCAGCAGCACGGTGGGAGGGACGAACACTGAAGCTTTCTTT
NA,few,TRBV5-1,TRBJ2-1,CASSLVNRPNSYNEQFF,TGCGCCAGCAGCTTGGTAAACAGGCCCAACTCCTACAATGAGCAGTTCTTC
TRBD2,NA,TRBV6-4,TRBJ2-1,CASSSSGTSGGNEQFF,TGTGCCAGCAGTTCTTCCGGGACTAGCGGAGGTAATGAGCAGTTCTTC